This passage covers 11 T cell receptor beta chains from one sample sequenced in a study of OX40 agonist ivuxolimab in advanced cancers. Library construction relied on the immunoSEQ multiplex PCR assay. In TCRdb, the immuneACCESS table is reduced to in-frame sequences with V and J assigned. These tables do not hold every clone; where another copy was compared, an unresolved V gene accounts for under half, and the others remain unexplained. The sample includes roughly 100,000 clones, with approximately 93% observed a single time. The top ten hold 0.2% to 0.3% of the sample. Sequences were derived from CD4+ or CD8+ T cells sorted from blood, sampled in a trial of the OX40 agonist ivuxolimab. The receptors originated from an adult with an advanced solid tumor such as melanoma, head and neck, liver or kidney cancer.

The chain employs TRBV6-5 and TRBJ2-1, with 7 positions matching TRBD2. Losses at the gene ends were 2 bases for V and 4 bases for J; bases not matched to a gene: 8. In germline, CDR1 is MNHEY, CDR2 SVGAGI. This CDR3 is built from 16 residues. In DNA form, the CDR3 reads TGTGCCAGCAGTTACGGGGGGGGTACGATATACAATGAGCAGTTCTTC. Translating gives CASSYGGGTIYNEQFF.

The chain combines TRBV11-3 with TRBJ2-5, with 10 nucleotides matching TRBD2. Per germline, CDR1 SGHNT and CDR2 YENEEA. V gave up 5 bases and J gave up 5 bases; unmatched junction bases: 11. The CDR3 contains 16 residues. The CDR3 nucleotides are TGTGCCAGCAGCGCTTCTAGCGGGAGTTTTGGGGAGACCCAGTACTTC. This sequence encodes CASSASSGSFGETQYF.

The CDR3 is CAISESWGADQPQHF. The CDR3 nucleotides are TGTGCCATCAGTGAGTCATGGGGGGCTGATCAGCCCCAGCATTTT. This sequence joins TRBV10-3 and TRBJ1-5, with D tentatively TRBD1 (6 bases). This CDR3 contains 15 residues. The V gene's germline CDR1 is ENHRY and CDR2 SYGVKD. Trimming removed 0 bases at V and 5 bases at J, with 11 bases between.

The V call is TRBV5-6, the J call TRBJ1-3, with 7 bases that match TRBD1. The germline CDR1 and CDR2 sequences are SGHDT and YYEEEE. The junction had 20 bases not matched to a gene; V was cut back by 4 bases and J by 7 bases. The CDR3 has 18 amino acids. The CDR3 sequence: CASSRLQIQGQQRNTIYF. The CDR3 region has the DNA TGTGCCAGCAGCCGCCTCCAAATTCAGGGACAGCAGCGGAACACCATATATTTT. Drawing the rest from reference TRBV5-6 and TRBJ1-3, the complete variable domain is DAGVTQSPTHLIKTRGQQVTLRCSPKSGHDTVSWYQQALGQGPQFIFQYYEEEERQRGNFPDRFSGHQFPNYSSELNVNALLLGDSALYLCASSRLQIQGQQRNTIYFGEGSWLTVV.

In DNA, the CDR3 is TGTGCCAGCAGTTTAACGGATACGCAGTATTTT. Its translation is CASSLTDTQYF. J is TRBJ2-3 and V is TRBV28; D gene uncertain. The CDR3 has 11 amino acids. The germline gives CDR1 MDHEN, CDR2 SYDVKM. Trimming stripped 2 bases from V and 6 bases from J, with 3 bases between.

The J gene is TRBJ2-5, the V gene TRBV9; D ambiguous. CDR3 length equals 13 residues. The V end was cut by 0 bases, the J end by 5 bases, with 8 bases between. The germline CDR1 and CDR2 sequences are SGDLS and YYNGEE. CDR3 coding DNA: TGTGCCAGCAGCGTAGCTCGGAGTGAGACCCAGTACTTC. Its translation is CASSVARSETQYF.

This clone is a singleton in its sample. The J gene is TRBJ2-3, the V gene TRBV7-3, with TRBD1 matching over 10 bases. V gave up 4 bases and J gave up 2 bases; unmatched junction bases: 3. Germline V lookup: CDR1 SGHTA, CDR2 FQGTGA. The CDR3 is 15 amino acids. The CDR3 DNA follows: TGTGCCAGCAGCTCCGGACAGGGGGTCACAGATACGCAGTATTTT. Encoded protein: CASSSGQGVTDTQYF.

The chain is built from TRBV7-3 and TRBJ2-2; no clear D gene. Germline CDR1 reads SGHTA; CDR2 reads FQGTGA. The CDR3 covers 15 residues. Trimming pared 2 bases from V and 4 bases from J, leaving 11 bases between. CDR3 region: CASSLLTATTGELFF. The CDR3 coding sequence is TGTGCCAGCAGCTTATTAACAGCTACCACCGGGGAGCTGTTTTTT. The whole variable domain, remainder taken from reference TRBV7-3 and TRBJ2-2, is GAGVSQTPSNKVTEKGKYVELRCDPISGHTALYWYRQSLGQGPEFLIYFQGTGAADDSGLPNDRFFAVRPEGSVSTLKIQRTERGDSAVYLCASSLLTATTGELFFGEGSRLTVL.

The chain's CDR3 is CASSLKPTGSLAFF. CDR3 bases: TGTGCCAGCAGCTTAAAACCAACCGGTTCCTTGGCTTTCTTT. This chain links TRBV13 with TRBJ1-1; the D is unclear. This CDR3 is built from 14 residues. Germline V gene lookup returns CDR1 PRHDT and CDR2 FYEKMQ (reference sequence). V lost 2 bases to trimming and J lost 11 bases, with 18 bases between them.

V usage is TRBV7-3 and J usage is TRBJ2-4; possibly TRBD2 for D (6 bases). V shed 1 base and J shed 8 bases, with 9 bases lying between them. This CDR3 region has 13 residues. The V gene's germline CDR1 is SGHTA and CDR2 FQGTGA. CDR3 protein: CASSLNGGDIQYF. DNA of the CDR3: TGTGCCAGCAGCTTAAACGGGGGTGACATTCAGTACTTC.

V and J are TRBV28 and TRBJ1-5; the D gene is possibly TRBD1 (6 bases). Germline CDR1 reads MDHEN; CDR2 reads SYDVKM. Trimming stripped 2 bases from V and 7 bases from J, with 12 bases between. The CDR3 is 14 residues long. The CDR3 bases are TGTGCCAGCAGTTTAGCGACAGGTTCACAGCCCCAGCATTTT. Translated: CASSLATGSQPQHF.